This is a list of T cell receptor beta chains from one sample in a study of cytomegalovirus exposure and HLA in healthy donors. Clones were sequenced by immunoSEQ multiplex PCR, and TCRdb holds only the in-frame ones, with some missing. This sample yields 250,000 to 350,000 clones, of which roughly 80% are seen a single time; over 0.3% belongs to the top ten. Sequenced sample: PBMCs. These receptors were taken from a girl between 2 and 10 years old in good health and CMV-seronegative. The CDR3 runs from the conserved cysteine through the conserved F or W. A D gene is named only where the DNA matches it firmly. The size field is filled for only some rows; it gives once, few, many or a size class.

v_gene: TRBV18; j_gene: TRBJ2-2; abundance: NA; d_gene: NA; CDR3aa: CASSPSWVTAPTGELFF; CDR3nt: TGTGCCAGCTCACCAAGTTGGGTGACAGCACCCACCGGGGAGCTGTTTTTT
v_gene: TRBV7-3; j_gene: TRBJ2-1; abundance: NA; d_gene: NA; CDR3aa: CASSSRDLFNNEQFF; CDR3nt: TGTGCCAGCAGCTCGCGGGACCTTTTTAACAATGAGCAGTTCTTC
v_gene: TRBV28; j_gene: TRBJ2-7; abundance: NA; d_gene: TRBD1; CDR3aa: CASCGTGPYEQYF; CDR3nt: TGTGCCAGTTGCGGGACAGGGCCTTACGAGCAGTACTTC
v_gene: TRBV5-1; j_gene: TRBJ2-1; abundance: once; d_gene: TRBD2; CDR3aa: CASSLGLAGGYNEQFF; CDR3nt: TGCGCCAGCAGCCTGGGACTAGCGGGGGGATACAATGAGCAGTTCTTC
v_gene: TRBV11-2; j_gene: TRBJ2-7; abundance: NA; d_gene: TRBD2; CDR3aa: CASSPGLARSYEQYF; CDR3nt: TGTGCCAGCAGCCCGGGACTAGCGCGATCCTACGAGCAGTACTTC
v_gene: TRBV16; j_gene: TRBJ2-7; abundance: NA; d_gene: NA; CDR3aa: CASSPQIYEQYF; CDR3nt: TGTGCCAGCAGCCCACAAATTTACGAGCAGTACTTC
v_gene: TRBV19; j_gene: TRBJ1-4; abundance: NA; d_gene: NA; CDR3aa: CASRPGGRANEKLFF; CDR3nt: TGTGCCAGTAGGCCGGGGGGACGGGCTAATGAAAAACTGTTTTTT
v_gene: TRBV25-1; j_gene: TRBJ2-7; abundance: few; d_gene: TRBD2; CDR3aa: CASRGTSGSYEQYF; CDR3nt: TGTGCCAGCAGAGGGACTAGCGGGAGTTACGAGCAGTACTTC
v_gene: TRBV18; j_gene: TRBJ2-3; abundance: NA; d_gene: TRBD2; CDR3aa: CASSPTSDSTDTQYF; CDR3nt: TGTGCCAGCTCACCGACTAGCGATAGCACAGATACGCAGTATTTT
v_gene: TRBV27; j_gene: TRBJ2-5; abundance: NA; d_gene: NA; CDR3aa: CASSLLGGETQYF; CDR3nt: TGTGCCAGCAGTTTACTGGGGGGTGAGACCCAGTACTTC
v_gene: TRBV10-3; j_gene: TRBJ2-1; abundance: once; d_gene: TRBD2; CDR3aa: CAISEASSGTSIGYNEQFF; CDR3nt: TGTGCCATCAGTGAGGCATCTAGCGGGACATCGATCGGCTACAATGAGCAGTTCTTC
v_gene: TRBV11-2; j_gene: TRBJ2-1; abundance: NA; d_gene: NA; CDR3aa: CASSFRDYNEQFF; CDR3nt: TGTGCCAGCAGCTTCCGGGACTACAATGAGCAGTTCTTC
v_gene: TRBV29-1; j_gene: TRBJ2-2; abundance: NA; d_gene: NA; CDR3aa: CSVVARVNTGELFF; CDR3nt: TGCAGCGTTGTAGCCAGAGTAAACACCGGGGAGCTGTTTTTT
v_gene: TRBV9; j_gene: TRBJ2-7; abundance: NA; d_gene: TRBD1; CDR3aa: CASSEGTGGYEQYF; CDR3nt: TGTGCCAGCAGCGAGGGGACAGGGGGCTACGAGCAGTACTTC
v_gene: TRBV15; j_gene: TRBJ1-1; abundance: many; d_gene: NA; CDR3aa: CATSRGVAEAFF; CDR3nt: TGTGCCACCAGCAGAGGTGTCGCTGAAGCTTTCTTT
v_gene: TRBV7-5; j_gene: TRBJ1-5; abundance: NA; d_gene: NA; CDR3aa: CVRSLVGRYGVSNQPQHF; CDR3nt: TGTGTCAGAAGCTTAGTGGGGAGATACGGGGTCAGCAATCAGCCCCAGCATTTT
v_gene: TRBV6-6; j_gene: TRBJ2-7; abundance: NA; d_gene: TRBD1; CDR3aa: CASRTTGVPYEQYF; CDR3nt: TGTGCCAGCAGAACTACAGGGGTTCCCTACGAGCAGTACTTC
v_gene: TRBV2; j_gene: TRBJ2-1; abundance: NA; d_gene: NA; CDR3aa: CASRGTEQFF; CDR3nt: TGTGCCAGCCGGGGGACTGAGCAGTTCTTC
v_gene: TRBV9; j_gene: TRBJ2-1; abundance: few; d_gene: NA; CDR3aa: CASSVVDYPLYNEQFF; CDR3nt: TGTGCCAGCAGCGTAGTGGACTACCCCCTCTACAATGAGCAGTTCTTC
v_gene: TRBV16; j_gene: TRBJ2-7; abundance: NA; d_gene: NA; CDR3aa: CASSQGLTYEQYF; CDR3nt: TGTGCCAGCAGCCAGGGACTTACTTACGAGCAGTACTTC
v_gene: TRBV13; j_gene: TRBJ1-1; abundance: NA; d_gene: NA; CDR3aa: CASSLVFGDSGDLGEAFF; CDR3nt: TGTGCCAGCAGCTTAGTGTTTGGAGACAGTGGAGATTTAGGCGAAGCTTTCTTT
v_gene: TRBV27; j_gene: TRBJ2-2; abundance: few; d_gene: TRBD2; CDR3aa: CERAGAGELFF; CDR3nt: TGTGAGAGGGCGGGAGCCGGGGAGCTGTTTTTT
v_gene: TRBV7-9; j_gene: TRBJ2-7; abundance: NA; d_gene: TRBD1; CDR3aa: CSSSLGRRDRPSYEQYF; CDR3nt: TGTTCCAGCAGCTTAGGACGCCGGGACAGGCCTTCCTACGAGCAGTACTTC
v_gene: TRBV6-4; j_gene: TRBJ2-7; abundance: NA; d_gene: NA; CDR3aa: CASSDVRGNSTAYEQYF; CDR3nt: TGTGCCAGCAGTGATGTCAGGGGAAATTCCACCGCATACGAGCAGTACTTC
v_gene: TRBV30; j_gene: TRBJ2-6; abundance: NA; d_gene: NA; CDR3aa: CAWSVILSGGANVLTF; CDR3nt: TGTGCCTGGAGTGTAATCCTATCAGGGGGGGCCAACGTCCTGACTTTC
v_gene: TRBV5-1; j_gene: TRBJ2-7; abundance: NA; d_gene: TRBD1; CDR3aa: CASSLAGQGDVQYF; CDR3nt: TGCGCCAGCAGCTTGGCGGGACAGGGGGATGTGCAGTACTTC
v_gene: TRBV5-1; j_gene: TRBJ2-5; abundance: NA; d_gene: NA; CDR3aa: CASSLYFSETQYF; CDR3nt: TGCGCCAGCAGCCTTTACTTTAGCGAGACCCAGTACTTC
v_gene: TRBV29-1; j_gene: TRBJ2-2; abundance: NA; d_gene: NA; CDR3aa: CSVDDPRGTGELFF; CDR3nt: TGCAGCGTTGACGACCCCCGGGGGACCGGGGAGCTGTTTTTT
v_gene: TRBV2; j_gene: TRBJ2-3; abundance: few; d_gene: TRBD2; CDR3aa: CASRLAGGRDTQYF; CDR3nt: TGTGCCAGCAGACTAGCGGGAGGGAGAGATACGCAGTATTTT
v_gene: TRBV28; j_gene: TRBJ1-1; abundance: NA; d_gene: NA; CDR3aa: CASSLSGIEAFF; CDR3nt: TGTGCCAGCAGTTTATCAGGGATTGAAGCTTTCTTT
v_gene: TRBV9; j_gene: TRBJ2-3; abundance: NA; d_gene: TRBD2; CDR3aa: CASSVVPLAGGLADTQYF; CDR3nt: TGTGCCAGCAGCGTAGTCCCCCTAGCGGGAGGGCTCGCAGATACGCAGTATTTT
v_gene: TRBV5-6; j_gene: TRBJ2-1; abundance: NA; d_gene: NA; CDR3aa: CASSRPDNTNEQFF; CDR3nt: TGTGCCAGCAGCAGACCGGACAACACCAATGAGCAGTTCTTC
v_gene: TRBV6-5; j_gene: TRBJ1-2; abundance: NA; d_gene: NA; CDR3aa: CASSYSSCGYTF; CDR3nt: TGTGCCAGCAGTTACTCGTCGTGTGGCTACACCTTC